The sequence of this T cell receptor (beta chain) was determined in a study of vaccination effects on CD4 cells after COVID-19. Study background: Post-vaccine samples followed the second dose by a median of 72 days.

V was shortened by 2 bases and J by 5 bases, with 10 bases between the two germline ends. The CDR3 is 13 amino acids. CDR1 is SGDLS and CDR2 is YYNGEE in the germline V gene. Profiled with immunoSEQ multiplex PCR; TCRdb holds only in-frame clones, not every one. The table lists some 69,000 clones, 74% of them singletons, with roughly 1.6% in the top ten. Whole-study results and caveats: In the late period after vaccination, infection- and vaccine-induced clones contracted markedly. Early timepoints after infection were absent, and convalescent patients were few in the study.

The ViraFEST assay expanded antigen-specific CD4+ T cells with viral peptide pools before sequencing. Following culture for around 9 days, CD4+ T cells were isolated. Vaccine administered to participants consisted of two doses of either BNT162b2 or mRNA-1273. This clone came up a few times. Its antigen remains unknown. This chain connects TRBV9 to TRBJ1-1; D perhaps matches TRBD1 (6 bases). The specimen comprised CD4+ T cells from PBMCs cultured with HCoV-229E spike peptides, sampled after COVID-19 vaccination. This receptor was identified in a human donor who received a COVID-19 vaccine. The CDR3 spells CASSVTGQTEAFF. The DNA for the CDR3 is TGTGCCAGCAGCGTTACAGGGCAAACTGAAGCTTTCTTT.